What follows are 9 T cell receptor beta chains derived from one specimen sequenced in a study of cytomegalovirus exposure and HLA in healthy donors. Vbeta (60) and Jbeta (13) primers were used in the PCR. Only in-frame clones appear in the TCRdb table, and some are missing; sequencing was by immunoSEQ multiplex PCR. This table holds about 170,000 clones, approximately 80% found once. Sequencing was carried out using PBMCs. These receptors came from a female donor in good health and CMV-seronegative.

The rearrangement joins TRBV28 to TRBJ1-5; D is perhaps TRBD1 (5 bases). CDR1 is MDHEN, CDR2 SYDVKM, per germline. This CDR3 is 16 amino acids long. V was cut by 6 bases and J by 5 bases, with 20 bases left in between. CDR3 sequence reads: CASSPTQRQGHQPQHF. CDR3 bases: TGTGCCAGCAGCCCGACCCAACGGCAGGGCCATCAGCCCCAGCATTTT.

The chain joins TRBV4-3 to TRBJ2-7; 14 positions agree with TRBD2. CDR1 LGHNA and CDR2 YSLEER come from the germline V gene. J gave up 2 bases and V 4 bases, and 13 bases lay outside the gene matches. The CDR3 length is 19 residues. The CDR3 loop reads CASSRQVRTSGGFAYEQYF. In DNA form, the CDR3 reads TGCGCCAGCAGCCGTCAGGTCCGGACTAGCGGGGGGTTCGCCTACGAGCAGTACTTC.

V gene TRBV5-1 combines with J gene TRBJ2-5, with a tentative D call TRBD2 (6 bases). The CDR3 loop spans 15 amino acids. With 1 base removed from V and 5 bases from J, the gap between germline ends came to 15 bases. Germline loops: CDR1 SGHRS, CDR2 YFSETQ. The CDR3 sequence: CASSLLFAGRETQYF. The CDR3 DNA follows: TGCGCCAGCAGCTTGTTATTCGCGGGGCGGGAGACCCAGTACTTC.

CDR3 amino acids: CASSQRQGSEQYF. As DNA, the CDR3 is TGTGCCAGCAGCCAACGACAGGGAAGCGAGCAGTACTTC. The J gene is TRBJ2-7, the V gene TRBV7-6; TRBD1 agrees at 7 bases. V lost 5 bases to trimming and J lost 6 bases; unmatched junction nucleotides: 7. This CDR3 has 13 amino acids. CDR1 is SGHVS, CDR2 FNYEAQ, per germline.

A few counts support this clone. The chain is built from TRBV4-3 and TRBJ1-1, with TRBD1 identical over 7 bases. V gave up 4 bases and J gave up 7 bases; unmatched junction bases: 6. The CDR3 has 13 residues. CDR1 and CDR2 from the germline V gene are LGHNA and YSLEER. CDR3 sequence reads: CASSLYRTGEAFF. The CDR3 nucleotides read TGCGCCAGCAGCCTCTACAGGACAGGTGAAGCTTTCTTT.

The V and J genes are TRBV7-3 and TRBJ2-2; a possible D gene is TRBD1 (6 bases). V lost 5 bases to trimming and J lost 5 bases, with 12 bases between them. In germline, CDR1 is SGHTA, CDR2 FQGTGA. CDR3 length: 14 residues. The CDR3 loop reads CASSRQESTGELFF. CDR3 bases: TGTGCCAGCAGCAGACAGGAAAGTACCGGGGAGCTGTTTTTT.

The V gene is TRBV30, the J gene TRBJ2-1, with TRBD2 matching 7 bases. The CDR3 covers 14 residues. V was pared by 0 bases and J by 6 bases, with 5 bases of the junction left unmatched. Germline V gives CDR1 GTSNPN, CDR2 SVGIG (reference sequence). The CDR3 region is CAWSVLVAGNEQFF. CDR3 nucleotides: TGTGCCTGGAGTGTTTTGGTAGCGGGCAATGAGCAGTTCTTC.

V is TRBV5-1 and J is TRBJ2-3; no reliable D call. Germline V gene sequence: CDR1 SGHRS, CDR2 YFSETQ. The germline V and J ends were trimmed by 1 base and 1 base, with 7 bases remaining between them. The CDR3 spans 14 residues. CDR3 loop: CASSLLQGTDTQYF. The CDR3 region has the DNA TGCGCCAGCAGCTTGCTCCAGGGCACAGATACGCAGTATTTT.

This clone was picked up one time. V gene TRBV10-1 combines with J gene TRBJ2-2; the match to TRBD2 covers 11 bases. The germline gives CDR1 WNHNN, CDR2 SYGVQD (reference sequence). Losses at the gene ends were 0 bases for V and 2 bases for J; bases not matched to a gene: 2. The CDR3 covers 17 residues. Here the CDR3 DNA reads TGCGCCAGCAGTGAGTCGGGACTAGCGGATAACACCGGGGAGCTGTTTTTT. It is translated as CASSESGLADNTGELFF.